This TCR beta chain originates from a study of early T cells in non-severe SARS-CoV-2 infection (dated by TCRdb to the early 2020s). Regarding the complete study: Because TCR sequencing was done on bulk RNA from unsorted whole blood, the alpha and beta chains could not be paired. General conclusions and limits of the study: VDJdb matching was skewed toward anti-spike CD8 responses, so virus-specific expansions were likely underestimated and private and CD4 specificities were missed.

Library generation was performed with 5' RACE. For sequencing, a NextSeq 500 was employed. To correct for sequencing error and PCR bias, the TCR library protocol tagged individual cDNA molecules with unique molecular identifiers. Sequencing covered both TCR alpha and beta chains, and within each sample the abundances of alpha and beta sequences were tightly co-correlated. The published analysis was carried out like this. Decombinator V4 was used to annotate TCR sequences for V gene, J gene and CDR3. Expanded TCRs were defined as changing significantly between any two time points under a Poisson model with p below 0.0001. TCR abundances were normalised to the total number of TCRs sequenced per sample and were expressed as counts per million. A search of VDJdb, accessed on 1 November 2021, was run for TCRs annotated to CMV, EBV and SARS-CoV-2, with TCRs annotated for multiple antigens excluded. TCRdb applied fastp at Q25 and MiXCR to the public reads, then kept only in-frame beta chains. Rows merge per CDR3 protein into single entries with the most common DNA and genes. What appears here as the V and J calls and clone size reflects TCRdb's work, not the paper's. The sample has 25,000 to 35,000 distinct CDR3 sequences on record, around 7% of them singletons. The top ten hold about two fifths of the sample.

The study was a case-control design nested within a healthcare worker cohort in London, UK, with weekly nasopharyngeal swab PCR tests and blood sampling. Healthcare workers were enrolled in the week of the UK lockdown, from 23 to 31 March 2020, and were followed every week for up to roughly 16 weeks. This clonotype was seen ten or more times. Its recognized antigen is unknown. Qualities for individual bases were not recorded, and no much larger clone is one base off. The TCR comes from an adult who was a healthcare worker with PCR-confirmed SARS-CoV-2 infection or an uninfected control (not recorded which). The specimen was whole blood.

In nucleotides, the sequence is TGTGCCAGCAGCCAAGGGGCCGACATACTCATGGAGCAGTACTTC. It translates to CASSQGADILMEQYF. This sequence uses TRBV3-1 and TRBJ2-7; the D gene cannot be resolved reliably. V is clipped by 1 base and J by 7 bases, and the sequence between their germline boundaries is 17 bases long. The CDR3 numbers 15 residues from cysteine through phenylalanine. The retained sequence is limited to the CDR3, 45 bases, with the frame set at the first base. According to the germline V gene (reference sequence), CDR1 reads LGHDT and CDR2 reads YNNKEL.